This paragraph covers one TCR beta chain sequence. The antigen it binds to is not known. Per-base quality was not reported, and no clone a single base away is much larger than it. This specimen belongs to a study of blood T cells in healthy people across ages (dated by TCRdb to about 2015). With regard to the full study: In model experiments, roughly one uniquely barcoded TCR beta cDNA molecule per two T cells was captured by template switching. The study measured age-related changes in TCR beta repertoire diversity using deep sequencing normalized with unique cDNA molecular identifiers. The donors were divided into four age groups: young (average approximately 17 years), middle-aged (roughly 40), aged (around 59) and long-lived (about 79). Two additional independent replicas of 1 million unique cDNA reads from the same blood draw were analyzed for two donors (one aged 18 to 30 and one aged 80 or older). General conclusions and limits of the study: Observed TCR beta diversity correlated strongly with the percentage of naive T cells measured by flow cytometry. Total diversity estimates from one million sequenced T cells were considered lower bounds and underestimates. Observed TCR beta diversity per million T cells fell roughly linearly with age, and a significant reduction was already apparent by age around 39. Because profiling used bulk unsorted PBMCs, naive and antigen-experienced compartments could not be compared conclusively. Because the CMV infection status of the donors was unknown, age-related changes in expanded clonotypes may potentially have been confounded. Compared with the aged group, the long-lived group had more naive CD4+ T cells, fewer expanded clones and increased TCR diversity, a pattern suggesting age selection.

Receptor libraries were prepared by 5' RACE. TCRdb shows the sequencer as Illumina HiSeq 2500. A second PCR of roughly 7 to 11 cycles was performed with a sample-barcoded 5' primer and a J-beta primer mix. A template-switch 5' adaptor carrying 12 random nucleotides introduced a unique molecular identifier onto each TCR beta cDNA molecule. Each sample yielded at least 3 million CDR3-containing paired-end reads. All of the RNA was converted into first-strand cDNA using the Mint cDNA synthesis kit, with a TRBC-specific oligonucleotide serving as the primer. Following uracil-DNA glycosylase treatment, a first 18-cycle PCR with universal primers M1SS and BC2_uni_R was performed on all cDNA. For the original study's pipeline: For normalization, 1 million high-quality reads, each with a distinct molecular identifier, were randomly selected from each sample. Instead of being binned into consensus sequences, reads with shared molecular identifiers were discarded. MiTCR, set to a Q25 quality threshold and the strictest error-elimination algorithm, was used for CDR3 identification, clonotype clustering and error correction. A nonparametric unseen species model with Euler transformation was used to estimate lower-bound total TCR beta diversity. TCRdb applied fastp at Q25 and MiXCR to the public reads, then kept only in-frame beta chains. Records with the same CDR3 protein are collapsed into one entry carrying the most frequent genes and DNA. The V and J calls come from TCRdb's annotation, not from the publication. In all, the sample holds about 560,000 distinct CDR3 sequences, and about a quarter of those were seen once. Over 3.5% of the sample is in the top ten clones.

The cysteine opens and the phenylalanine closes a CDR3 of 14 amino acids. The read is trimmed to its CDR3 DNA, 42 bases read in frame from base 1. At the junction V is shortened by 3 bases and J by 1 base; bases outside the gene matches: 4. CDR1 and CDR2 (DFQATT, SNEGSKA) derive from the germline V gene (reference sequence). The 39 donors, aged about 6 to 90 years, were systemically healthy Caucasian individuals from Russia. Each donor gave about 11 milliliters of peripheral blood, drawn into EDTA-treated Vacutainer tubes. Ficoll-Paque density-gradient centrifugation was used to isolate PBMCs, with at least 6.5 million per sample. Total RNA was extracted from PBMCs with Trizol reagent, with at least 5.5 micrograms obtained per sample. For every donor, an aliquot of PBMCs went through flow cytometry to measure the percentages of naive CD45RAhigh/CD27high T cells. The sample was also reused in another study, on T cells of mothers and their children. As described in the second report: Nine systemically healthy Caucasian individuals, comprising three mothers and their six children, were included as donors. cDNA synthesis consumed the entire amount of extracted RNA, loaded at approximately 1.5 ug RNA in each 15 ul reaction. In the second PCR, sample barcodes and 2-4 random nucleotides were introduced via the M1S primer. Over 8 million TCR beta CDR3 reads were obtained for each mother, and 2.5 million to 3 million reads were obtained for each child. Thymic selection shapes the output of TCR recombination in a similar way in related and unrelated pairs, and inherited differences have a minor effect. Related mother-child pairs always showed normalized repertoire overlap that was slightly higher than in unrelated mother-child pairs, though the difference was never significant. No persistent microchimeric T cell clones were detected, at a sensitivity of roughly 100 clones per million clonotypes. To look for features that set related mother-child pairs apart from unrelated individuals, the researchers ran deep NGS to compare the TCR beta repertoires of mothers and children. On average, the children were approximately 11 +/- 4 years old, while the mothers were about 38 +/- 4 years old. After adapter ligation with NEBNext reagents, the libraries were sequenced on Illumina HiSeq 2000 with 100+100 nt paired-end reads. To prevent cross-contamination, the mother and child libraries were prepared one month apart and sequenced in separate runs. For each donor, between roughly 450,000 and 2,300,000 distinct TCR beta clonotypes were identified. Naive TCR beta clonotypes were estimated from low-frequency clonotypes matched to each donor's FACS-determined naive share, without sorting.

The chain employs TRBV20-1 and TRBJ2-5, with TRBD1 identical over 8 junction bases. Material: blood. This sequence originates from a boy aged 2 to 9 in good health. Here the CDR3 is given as CSASIGTGQETQYF. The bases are TGCAGTGCTAGCATCGGGACAGGCCAAGAGACCCAGTACTTC.